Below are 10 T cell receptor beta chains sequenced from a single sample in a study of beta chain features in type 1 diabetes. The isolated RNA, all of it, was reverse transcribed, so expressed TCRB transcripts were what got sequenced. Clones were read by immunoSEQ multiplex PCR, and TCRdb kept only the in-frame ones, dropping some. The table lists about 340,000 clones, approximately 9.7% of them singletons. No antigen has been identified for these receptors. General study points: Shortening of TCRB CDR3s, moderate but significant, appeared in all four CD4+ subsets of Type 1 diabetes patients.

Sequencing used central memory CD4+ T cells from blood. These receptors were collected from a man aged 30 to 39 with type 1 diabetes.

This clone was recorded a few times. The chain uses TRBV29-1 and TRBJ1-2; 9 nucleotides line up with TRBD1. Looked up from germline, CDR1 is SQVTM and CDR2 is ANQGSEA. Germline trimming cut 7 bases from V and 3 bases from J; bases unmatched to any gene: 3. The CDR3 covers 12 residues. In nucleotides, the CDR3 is TGCAGCGCCGGGGACAGGGACTATGGCTACACCTTC. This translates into CSAGDRDYGYTF. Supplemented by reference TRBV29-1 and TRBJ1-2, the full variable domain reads SAVISQKPSRDICQRGTSLTIQCQVDSQVTMMFWYRQQPGQSLTLIATANQGSEATYESGFVIDKFPISRPNLTFSTLTVSNMSPEDSSIYLCSAGDRDYGYTFGSGTRLTVV.

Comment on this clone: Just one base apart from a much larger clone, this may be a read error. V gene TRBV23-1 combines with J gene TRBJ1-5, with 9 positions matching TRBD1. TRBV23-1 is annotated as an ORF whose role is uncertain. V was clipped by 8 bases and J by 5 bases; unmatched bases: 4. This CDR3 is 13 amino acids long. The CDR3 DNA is TGCGCCAGCGACCGGACAGGGGATCAGCCCCAGCATTTT. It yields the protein CASDRTGDQPQHF.

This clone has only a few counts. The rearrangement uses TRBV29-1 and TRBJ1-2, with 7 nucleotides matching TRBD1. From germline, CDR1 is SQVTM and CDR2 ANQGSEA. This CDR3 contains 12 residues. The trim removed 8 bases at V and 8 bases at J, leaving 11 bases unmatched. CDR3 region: CSIYGQDVGYTF. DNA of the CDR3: TGCAGCATATATGGACAGGATGTGGGCTACACCTTC.

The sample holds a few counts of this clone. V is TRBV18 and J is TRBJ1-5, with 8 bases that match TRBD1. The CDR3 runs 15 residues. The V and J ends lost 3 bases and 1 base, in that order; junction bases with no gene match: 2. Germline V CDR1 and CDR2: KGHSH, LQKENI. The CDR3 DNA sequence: TGTGCCAGCTCACCGTCAGGGGGCAGCAATCAGCCCCAGCATTTT. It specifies CASSPSGGSNQPQHF.

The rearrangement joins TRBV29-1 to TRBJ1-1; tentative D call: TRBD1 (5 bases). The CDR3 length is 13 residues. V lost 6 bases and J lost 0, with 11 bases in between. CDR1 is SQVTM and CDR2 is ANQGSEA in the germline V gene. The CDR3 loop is CSVRERMNTEAFF. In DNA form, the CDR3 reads TGCAGCGTCAGGGAAAGGATGAACACTGAAGCTTTCTTT.

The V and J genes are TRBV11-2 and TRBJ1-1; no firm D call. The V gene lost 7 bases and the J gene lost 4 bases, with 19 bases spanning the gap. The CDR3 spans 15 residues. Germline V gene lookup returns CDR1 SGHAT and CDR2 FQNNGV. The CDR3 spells CASNLAARSSTEAFF. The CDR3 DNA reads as TGTGCCAGCAACCTCGCGGCCCGCTCCTCCACTGAAGCTTTCTTT.

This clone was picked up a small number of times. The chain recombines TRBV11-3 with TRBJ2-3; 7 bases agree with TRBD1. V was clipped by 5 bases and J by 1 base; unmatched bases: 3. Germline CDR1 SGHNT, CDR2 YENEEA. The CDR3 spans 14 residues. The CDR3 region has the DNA TGTGCCAGCAGCCCTACAGGGGGCACAGATACGCAGTATTTT. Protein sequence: CASSPTGGTDTQYF.

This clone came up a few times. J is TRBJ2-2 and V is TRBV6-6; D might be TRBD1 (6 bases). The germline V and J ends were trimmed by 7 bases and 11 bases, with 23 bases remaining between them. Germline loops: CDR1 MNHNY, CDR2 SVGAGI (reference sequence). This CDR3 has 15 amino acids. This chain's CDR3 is CASILDSPVEGELFF. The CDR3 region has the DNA TGTGCCAGCATCCTGGACAGCCCGGTGGAAGGAGAGCTGTTTTTT.

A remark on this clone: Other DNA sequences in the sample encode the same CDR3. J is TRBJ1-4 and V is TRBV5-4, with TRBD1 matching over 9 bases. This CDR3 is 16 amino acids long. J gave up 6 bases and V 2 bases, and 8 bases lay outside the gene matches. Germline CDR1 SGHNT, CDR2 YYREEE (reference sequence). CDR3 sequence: CASSLTTGGLDEKLFF. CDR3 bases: TGTGCCAGCAGCTTAACAACAGGGGGCCTAGATGAAAAACTGTTTTTT.

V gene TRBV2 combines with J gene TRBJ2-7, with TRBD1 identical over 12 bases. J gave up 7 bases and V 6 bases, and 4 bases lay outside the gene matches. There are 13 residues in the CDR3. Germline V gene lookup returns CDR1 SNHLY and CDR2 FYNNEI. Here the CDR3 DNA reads TGTGCCAGCAGCCGGGACAGGGGGCGGGAGCAGTACTTC. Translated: CASSRDRGREQYF.